The source of this T cell receptor (beta chain) is a study of blood T cell repertoires in COVID-19. The overall study: From T cells, B-cell-depleted T cells, or PBMCs came the material, which was cDNA or gDNA.

Original methodology: Using reference gene primer amplification, nucleated cell counts were estimated. Repertoires were generated with immunoSEQ multiplex PCR, while TCRdb's copy carries only in-frame clones and drops some. That table gives V, J and clone size, and the DNA gave D and trimming. The sample lists some 87,000 clones; 81% were seen once. Specimen: peripheral blood. This receptor was identified in a human donor in a cohort sampled during active COVID-19.

DNA of the CDR3: TGTGCCAGAAGCTTCAGCGGGGGGGGAGGTAAGGAGACCCAGTACTTC. Protein: CARSFSGGGGKETQYF. The J gene is TRBJ2-5, the V gene TRBV5-3; 10 positions match TRBD2. TRBV5-3 is reported as an ORF; its role is uncertain. This CDR3 has 16 amino acids. The V segment lost 2 bases and the J segment 5 bases; nucleotides outside the gene matches: 9.